Listed here are 27 T cell receptor beta chains from one sample, sequenced in a study of blood T cells in healthy people across ages. A sample-barcoded 5' primer and a J-beta primer mix were used in a second PCR of roughly 7 to 11 cycles. TCRdb reanalysed the 5' RACE reads using MiXCR and keeps one entry per CDR3 protein. The repertoire includes roughly 1.6 million distinct CDR3 sequences, almost 35% of them detected once, and approximately 10% sits in the top ten. What was sequenced was blood. Receptor source: a woman aged 30 to 39 in good health.

This clonotype was seen only a few times. This rearrangement joins TRBV9 to TRBJ1-2, with D unresolved. The CDR3 contains 14 residues. Germline CDR1 reads SGDLS; CDR2 reads YYNGEE. Trimming removed 4 bases from V and 4 bases from J, with 14 bases in between. The CDR3 spells CASSRREGSYGYTF. CDR3 nucleotides: TGTGCCAGCAGCCGTAGGGAGGGTAGCTATGGCTACACCTTC.

This clonotype was seen ten or more times. This sequence joins TRBV29-1 and TRBJ2-7; D may correspond to TRBD1 or TRBD2 (5 bases each). The CDR3 sequence is 13 residues long. V lost 1 base, J lost 3 bases, and 10 bases lay in between. The V gene's germline CDR1 is SQVTM and CDR2 ANQGSEA. The CDR3 is CSVEGRDDYEQYF. Here the CDR3 DNA reads TGCAGCGTTGAAGGTAGGGACGACTACGAGCAGTACTTC.

The chain has TRBV20-1 and TRBJ1-4; unclear D gene. Trimming pared 1 base from V and 8 bases from J, leaving 11 bases between. The CDR3 spans 13 residues. The germline gives CDR1 DFQATT, CDR2 SNEGSKA (reference sequence). The DNA for the CDR3 is TGCAGTGCTAGAGCTTTAACGGGGGAAAAACTGTTTTTT. Translation gives CSARALTGEKLFF.

This clonotype was observed a handful of times. The V and J genes are TRBV4-1 and TRBJ1-2, with 9 bases matching TRBD1. Germline values: CDR1 MGHRA, CDR2 YSYEKL. CDR3 length: 16 amino acids. V lost 4 bases, J lost 1 base, and 7 bases stayed unmatched. CDR3 sequence (DNA): TGCGCCAGCAGCCCAACAGGACAGGGGTTTAACTATGGCTACACCTTC. Translation gives CASSPTGQGFNYGYTF.

This clonotype occurred many times. The chain has TRBV10-3 and TRBJ2-7, with 7 bases that match TRBD1. Germline CDR1 reads ENHRY; CDR2 reads SYGVKD. The CDR3 extends over 13 amino acids. V lost 5 bases to trimming and J lost 2 bases; unmatched junction nucleotides: 3. CDR3 sequence (DNA): TGTGCCATCAGTAATGGGACAGCCTACGAGCAGTACTTC. The encoded protein is CAISNGTAYEQYF.

This clonotype was counted a few times. The chain is built from TRBV7-9 and TRBJ2-1; 7 nucleotides match TRBD1. CDR3 size: 12 residues. From germline, CDR1 is SEHNR and CDR2 FQNEAQ (reference sequence). Trimming removed 8 bases from V and 6 bases from J; junction bases left unmatched: 4. The CDR3 loop reads CASRWDSNEQFF. The CDR3 region has the DNA TGTGCCAGCCGGTGGGACAGCAATGAGCAGTTCTTC.

The V gene is TRBV3-1, the J gene TRBJ2-3, with D perhaps given as TRBD1 or TRBD2 (5 bases each). Trimming took 6 bases from V and 4 from J, leaving 23 bases between them. The CDR3 runs 17 residues. CDR1 is LGHDT, CDR2 YNNKEL, per germline (reference sequence). CDR3 residues: CASSQGRTPLIADTQYF. The CDR3 DNA sequence: TGTGCCAGCAGTCAGGGACGGACGCCTCTCATTGCAGATACGCAGTATTTT.

This clonotype was seen once. V usage is TRBV7-9 and J usage is TRBJ2-4, with D hard to call. The V end lost 11 bases, the J end lost 5 bases, and 19 bases lay between the germline ends. Germline lookup yields CDR1 SEHNR and CDR2 FQNEAQ (reference sequence). This CDR3 is built from 14 residues. The CDR3 nucleotides are TGTGCCCTGAGGATAGGTTTGGCCGAAAACATTCAGTACTTC. This encodes CALRIGLAENIQYF.

V usage is TRBV4-1 and J usage is TRBJ2-7, with 7 bases aligning to TRBD2. The J segment lost 3 bases and the V segment lost 4 bases, leaving 6 bases of the junction unmatched. Germline values: CDR1 MGHRA, CDR2 YSYEKL. CDR3 length equals 14 residues. In DNA form, the CDR3 reads TGCGCCAGCAGCCGGCCCAGCGGGGACTACGAGCAGTACTTC. As protein: CASSRPSGDYEQYF.

This clonotype was seen many times. This chain joins TRBV6-1 and TRBJ2-3; D is unresolved. CDR3 size: 12 residues. The V end lost 0 bases, the J end lost 4 bases, and 2 bases lay between the germline ends. Looked up from germline, CDR1 is MNHNS and CDR2 is SASEGT. This CDR3 is CASSEAADTQYF. As DNA, the CDR3 is TGTGCCAGCAGTGAAGCGGCAGATACGCAGTATTTT.

This chain uses TRBV5-1 with TRBJ2-7; 9 bases agree with TRBD1. V shed 3 bases and J 3 bases; nucleotides not matched to a gene: 7. CDR3 length equals 15 residues. CDR1 is SGHRS, CDR2 YFSETQ, per germline. This CDR3 is CASSSAPGQGYEQYF. CDR3 in DNA: TGCGCCAGCAGCTCGGCCCCGGGACAGGGCTACGAGCAGTACTTC. The full variable domain, completed using reference TRBV5-1 and TRBJ2-7, is KAGVTQTPRYLIKTRGQQVTLSCSPISGHRSVSWYQQTPGQGLQFLFEYFSETQRNKGNFPGRFSGRQFSNSRSEMNVSTLELGDSALYLCASSSAPGQGYEQYFGPGTRLTVT.

In its sample, this clonotype was seen a few times. The J gene is TRBJ2-6, the V gene TRBV9; D remains unclear. CDR1 and CDR2 (germline): SGDLS, YYNGEE. The CDR3 is 18 amino acids. Trimming shortened V by 0 bases and J by 4 bases, and 17 bases separated the two germline ends. CDR3 nucleotide sequence: TGTGCCAGCAGCGTAGGCATCCCCGCAGAGGCGGGGGCCAACGTCCTGACTTTC. Protein product: CASSVGIPAEAGANVLTF.

Ten or more counts support this clonotype. V usage is TRBV7-8 and J usage is TRBJ2-7; a possible D gene is TRBD2 (6 bases). The germline gives CDR1 SGHVS, CDR2 FQNEAQ. V dropped 6 bases and J dropped 2 bases, with 14 bases sitting between them. This CDR3 has 14 residues. CDR3 bases: TGTGCCAGCAGTCCGCCCGGAGGGGCCTACGAGCAGTACTTC. It encodes CASSPPGGAYEQYF.

The chain joins TRBV5-1 to TRBJ1-1; possible D gene TRBD1, 6 bases. Trimming left V 3 bases short and J 1 base short, with 13 bases between. This CDR3 region has 15 residues. The germline V gene encodes CDR1 SGHRS and CDR2 YFSETQ. As DNA, the CDR3 is TGCGCCAGCAGCTGGGGAATGACAGGGAACACTGAAGCTTTCTTT. It is translated as CASSWGMTGNTEAFF.

V and J are TRBV6-6 and TRBJ2-5; D gene unclear. The J call may be mistaken, given a closer DNA end match to TRBJ2-7. Looked up from germline, CDR1 is MNHNY and CDR2 is SVGAGI (reference sequence). The CDR3 is 16 residues long. The DNA for the CDR3 is TGTGCCAGCAGTTACCGCCTCGTCGAATCTCGGCACGAGCAGTACTTC. It specifies CASSYRLVESRHEQYF.

J is TRBJ1-4 and V is TRBV4-2, with D possibly matching TRBD1 (5 bases). V was clipped by 1 base and J by 2 bases, with 11 bases between them. The CDR3 contains 16 residues. Per the germline V gene, CDR1 is LGHNA and CDR2 is YNFKEQ. The CDR3 region has the DNA TGTGCCAGCAGCCAAGTGGCCGGGGCGACTAATGAAAAACTGTTTTTT. Its translation is CASSQVAGATNEKLFF.

In this sample, this clonotype turned up a few times. Being one base from a much bigger clone, this may be a read error. This chain links TRBV6-5 with TRBJ1-2; D gene ambiguous. The CDR3 spans 12 residues. CDR1 is MNHEY, CDR2 SVGAGI, per germline. CDR3 sequence (DNA): TGTGCCAGTAAGGACGGCTCTGGTGGCTGCACCTTC. Translating gives CASKDGSGGCTF.

V is TRBV6-1 and J is TRBJ2-7; tentative D call: TRBD1 (5 bases). The CDR3 extends over 15 amino acids. The V gene lost 1 base and the J gene lost 2 bases, with 12 bases spanning the gap. Germline CDR1 reads MNHNS; CDR2 reads SASEGT. The CDR3 sequence: CASSEEGQLAYEQYF. DNA of the CDR3: TGTGCCAGCAGTGAAGAGGGGCAACTCGCCTACGAGCAGTACTTC.

This clonotype was observed a handful of times. The V gene is TRBV7-9, the J gene TRBJ1-1; D gene ambiguous. Germline V CDR1 and CDR2: SEHNR, FQNEAQ (reference sequence). There are 14 residues in the CDR3. V shed 3 bases and J shed 6 bases, with 14 bases lying between them. This chain's CDR3 is CASSFGSLGSEAFF. The DNA of the CDR3 is TGTGCCAGCAGCTTTGGCAGTCTCGGATCTGAAGCTTTCTTT.

The chain is built from TRBV7-2 and TRBJ1-1, with D tentatively TRBD1 (5 bases). From germline, CDR1 is SGHTA and CDR2 FQGNSA. This CDR3 has 14 amino acids. V gave up 4 bases and J gave up 3 bases, with 12 bases separating them. The CDR3 protein is CASSSFAGDTEAFF. The CDR3 DNA sequence: TGTGCCAGCAGCTCCTTCGCGGGGGACACTGAAGCTTTCTTT.

The chain is built from TRBV24-1 and TRBJ2-3, with a tentative D call TRBD2 (7 bases). The germline CDR1 and CDR2 sequences are KGHDR and SFDVKD. This CDR3 contains 14 residues. Trimming stripped 12 bases from V and 5 bases from J, with 20 bases between. The chain's CDR3 is CASGAGALGDTQYF. The DNA for the CDR3 is TGTGCCTCCGGGGCGGGGGCGCTGGGAGATACGCAGTATTTT.

The CDR3 bases are TGCAGTGCTAGGCGACTAGCGGAGTCCTACAATGAGCAGTTCTTC. Its protein is CSARRLAESYNEQFF. V usage is TRBV20-1 and J usage is TRBJ2-1; 9 bases are a match to TRBD2. The J segment lost 1 base and the V segment lost 3 bases, leaving 4 bases of the junction unmatched. CDR3 length equals 15 residues. The germline CDR1 and CDR2 sequences are DFQATT and SNEGSKA (reference sequence).

This clonotype appeared a single time. Just one base apart from a much larger clone, this may be a read error. This chain connects TRBV12-3 or TRBV12-4 to TRBJ2-7; TRBD1 or TRBD2 may be the D gene (5 bases each). The CDR3 extends over 14 amino acids. This CDR3 reads CACSLDGASPEQYF. CDR3 in DNA: TGTGCCTGCAGTTTAGACGGGGCTAGTCCCGAGCAGTACTTC.

This clonotype was seen only a few times. V is TRBV20-1 and J is TRBJ2-4; D is perhaps TRBD1 or TRBD2 (5 bases each). The V and J ends lost 6 bases and 7 bases respectively, with 13 bases between them. The CDR3 loop spans 12 amino acids. CDR1 and CDR2 from the germline V gene are DFQATT and SNEGSKA (reference sequence). The CDR3 reads CSARDGENIQYF. In DNA form, the CDR3 reads TGCAGTGCAAGGGACGGCGAGAACATTCAGTACTTC.

This chain joins TRBV7-9 and TRBJ2-7, with D perhaps TRBD1 (6 bases). The germline gives CDR1 SEHNR, CDR2 FQNEAQ (reference sequence). The V gene lost 6 bases and the J gene lost 0 bases, with 18 bases spanning the gap. CDR3 length: 16 amino acids. This chain's CDR3 is CASRPFGTSISYEQYF. The CDR3 bases are TGTGCCAGCAGACCATTTGGGACATCTATCTCCTACGAGCAGTACTTC.

This clonotype was detected only a few times. The chain recombines TRBV20-1 with TRBJ2-7; D may correspond to TRBD1 or TRBD2 (5 bases each). In germline, CDR1 is DFQATT, CDR2 SNEGSKA (reference sequence). The CDR3 has 15 residues. The V end was cut by 6 bases, the J end by 0 bases, with 18 bases between. The CDR3 spells CSAPRSGHSSYEQYF. For the CDR3, the DNA is TGCAGTGCCCCACGGTCGGGGCATAGCTCCTACGAGCAGTACTTC.

This rearrangement joins TRBV13 to TRBJ2-5, with 10 bases aligning to TRBD2. V shed 5 bases, J shed 4 bases, and the junction held 4 bases outside the gene matches. The CDR3 consists of 14 residues. Germline V gene lookup returns CDR1 PRHDT and CDR2 FYEKMQ (reference sequence). This chain's CDR3 is CASSDRLAGETQYF. DNA for the CDR3: TGTGCCAGCAGCGACCGACTAGCGGGAGAGACCCAGTACTTC.